The text below deals with one T cell receptor (beta chain). This receptor's antigen is unknown. Base quality data are lacking; no much larger clone is found one base away. In the paper's terms, the time point label means: 30 days after allo-HCT. Blood samples were obtained from recipients approximately 28 days before transplant and at days 30, 100 and 180 after transplant. Nuclei Lysis Solution was used to extract genomic DNA from fresh or cryopreserved unfractionated peripheral blood mononuclear cells. Reading from cysteine to phenylalanine, the CDR3 counts 14 amino acids. Only the CDR3 part of the read is kept: 42 bases, read in frame from the first base. V and J lose 1 base and 6 bases, and a span of 11 bases separates them. From a lookup of the germline V gene (reference sequence), CDR1 and CDR2 are SEHNR and FQNEAQ. The sample belongs to a study of T cell clonotyping in hematopoietic cell transplantation (dated by TCRdb to 2020 to 2023). Background for the entire study: A total of 150 or so blood samples were gathered in the study from roughly 37 consecutive transplant recipients along with their related donors. Patients were recruited between September 2015 and January 2017 and followed until late 2020 or death.

The research as a whole found: Recipient TCR diversity fell after transplant, with pathologically expanded clonotypes rising progressively from day 30 to day 180. Just a small fraction of recipient repertoires overlapped with donor repertoires, and more than 95% appeared de novo at the given depth. The sample size was limited and the cells went unsorted, which meant the CD4 and CD8 repertoire contributions could not be told apart. Broader TCR repertoire diversity after transplant was predicted by Inverse Simpson Index values from donors and from recipients before transplant.

With the immunoSEQ assay, which is a bias-controlled multiplex PCR relying on V- and J-specific primers, TCR beta CDR3 regions were amplified from genomic DNA. A second PCR step added a proprietary barcode and Illumina adapter sequences to the CDR3 amplicons. An Illumina MiSeq instrument was used for sequencing of the CDR3 libraries. As for the original processing: Export and quality control were done with immunoSEQ Analyzer 3.0, while downstream analyses used R Bioconductor and Immunarch. Only productive rearrangements in the normalized downsampled data set went into calculating the repertoire metrics. Pathologically expanded clonotypes were defined as those larger than 5 templates in the normalized cohort. Repertoire diversity was measured with the Inverse Simpson Index. To capture all clonotypes, CMV-specificity analyses were performed on the non-normalized data set. What TCRdb holds here is the immuneACCESS table cut down to in-frame rearrangements. Part of the clones is not present; checked against another copy, under half of the missing clones reflect an unresolved V gene, and the others are unexplained. V, J and clone size were drawn from that table, and D and trimming were deduced from the DNA. In all, the sample holds some 2,000 clones, and approximately 79% of those were seen once. Together, the top ten hold 27% of the sample.

The sample consisted of peripheral blood mononuclear cells, taken 30 days after allogeneic stem cell transplant. The receptor was isolated from a male patient in his 50s who had an allogeneic stem cell transplant from an unrelated donor, so the T cells may come from the graft donor. Some clones in this sample may be carry-over from other donors' samples. This chain joins TRBV7-9 to TRBJ2-3; the D gene is not confidently resolved. The DNA is as follows: TGTGCCAGCAGCTTAGGGGCGGCCTGGGATACGCAGTATTTT. This encodes CASSLGAAWDTQYF.